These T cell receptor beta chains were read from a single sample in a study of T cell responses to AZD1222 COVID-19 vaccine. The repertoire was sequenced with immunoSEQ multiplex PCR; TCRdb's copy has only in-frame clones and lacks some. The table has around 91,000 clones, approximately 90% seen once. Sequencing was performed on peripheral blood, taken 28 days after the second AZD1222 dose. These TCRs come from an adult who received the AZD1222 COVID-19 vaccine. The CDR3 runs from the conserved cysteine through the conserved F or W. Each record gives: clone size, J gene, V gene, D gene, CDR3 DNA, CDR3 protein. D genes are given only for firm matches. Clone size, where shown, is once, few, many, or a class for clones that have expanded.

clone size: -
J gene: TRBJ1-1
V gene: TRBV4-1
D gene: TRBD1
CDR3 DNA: TGCGCCAGCAGCCAAGGGCGGGACAGGGAGTCTTTCTTT
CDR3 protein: CASSQGRDRESFF

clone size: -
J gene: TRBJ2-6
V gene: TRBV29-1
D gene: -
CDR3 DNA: TGCAGCTATTCGAGAGGGGGCTCTGGGGCCAACGTCCTGACTTTC
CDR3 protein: CSYSRGGSGANVLTF

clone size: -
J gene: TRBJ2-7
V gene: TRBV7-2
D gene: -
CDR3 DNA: TGTGCCAGCAGCCTAACCTCGTACGAGCAGTACTTC
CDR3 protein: CASSLTSYEQYF

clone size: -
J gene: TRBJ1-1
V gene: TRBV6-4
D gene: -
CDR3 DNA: TGTGCCAGCAGCCTGGGGCCGGGGACTGAAGCTTTCTTT
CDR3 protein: CASSLGPGTEAFF

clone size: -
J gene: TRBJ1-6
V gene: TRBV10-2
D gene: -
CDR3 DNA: TGCGCCAGCAGGGACGGGAATTCACCCCTCCACTTT
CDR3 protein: CASRDGNSPLHF

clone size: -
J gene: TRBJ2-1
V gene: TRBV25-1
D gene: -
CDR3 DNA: TGTGCCAGCAGTGAATTAGGACCTGCGGGTGAGCAGTTCTTC
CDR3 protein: CASSELGPAGEQFF

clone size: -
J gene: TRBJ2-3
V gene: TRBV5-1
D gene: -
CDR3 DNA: TGCGCCAGCAGCTGGCAGTCAGGTAGCGCCACAGATACGCAGTATTTT
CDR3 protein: CASSWQSGSATDTQYF

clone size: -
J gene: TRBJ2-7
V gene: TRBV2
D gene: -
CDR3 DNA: TGTGCCAGCCACGCGCAGAGGAGCTCCTACGAGCAGTACTTC
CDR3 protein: CASHAQRSSYEQYF

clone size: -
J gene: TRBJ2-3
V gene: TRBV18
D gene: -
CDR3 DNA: TGTGCCAGCTCACCCTACTCTACCGGGATGAGGAGGACAGATACGCAGTATTTT
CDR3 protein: CASSPYSTGMRRTDTQYF

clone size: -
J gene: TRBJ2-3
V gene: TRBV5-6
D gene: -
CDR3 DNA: TGTGCCAGCAGCACCCTACAGATTAGCACAGATACGCAGTATTTT
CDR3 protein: CASSTLQISTDTQYF

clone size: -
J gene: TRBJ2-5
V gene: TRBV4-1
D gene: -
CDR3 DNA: TGCGCCAGCAGCACACGAGACAGTACGGAGACCCAGTACTTC
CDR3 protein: CASSTRDSTETQYF

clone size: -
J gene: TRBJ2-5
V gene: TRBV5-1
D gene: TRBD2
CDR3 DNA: TGCGCCAGCAGCTCGGGGACTAGCGGGAGGCAAGAGACCCAGTACTTC
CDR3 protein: CASSSGTSGRQETQYF

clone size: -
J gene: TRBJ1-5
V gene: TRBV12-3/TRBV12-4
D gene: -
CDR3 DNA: TGTGCCAGCAGTTTTGACGAGCAGCCCCAGCATTTT
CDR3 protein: CASSFDEQPQHF

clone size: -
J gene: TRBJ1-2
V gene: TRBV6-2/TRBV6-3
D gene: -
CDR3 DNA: TGTGCCAGCAGCCTCGGGACTCGACGGGGCTACACCTTC
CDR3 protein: CASSLGTRRGYTF

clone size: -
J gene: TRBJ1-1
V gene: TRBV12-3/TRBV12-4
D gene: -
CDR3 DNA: TGTGCCAGCAGGGCACAGCTGAACACTGAAGCTTTCTTT
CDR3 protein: CASRAQLNTEAFF

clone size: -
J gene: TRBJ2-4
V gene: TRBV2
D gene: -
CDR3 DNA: TGTGCCAGCAGTGACCCGGGGCTGAACATTCAGTACTTC
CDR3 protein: CASSDPGLNIQYF

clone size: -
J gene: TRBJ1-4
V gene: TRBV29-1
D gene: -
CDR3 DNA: TGCAGCGTGGACCGGGGTTCAGGTGAAAAACTGTTTTTT
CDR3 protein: CSVDRGSGEKLFF

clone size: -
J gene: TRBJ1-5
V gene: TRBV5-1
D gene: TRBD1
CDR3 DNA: TGCGCCAGCAGCAGACAGGGTCGGGGGAGAGGTCAGCCCCAGCATTTT
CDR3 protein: CASSRQGRGRGQPQHF

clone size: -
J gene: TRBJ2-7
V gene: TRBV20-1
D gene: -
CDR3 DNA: TGCAGTGCTAGTGATAGCGCAAACTACGAGCAGTACTTC
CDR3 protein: CSASDSANYEQYF

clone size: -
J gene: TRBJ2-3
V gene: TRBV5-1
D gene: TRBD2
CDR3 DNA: TGCGCCAGCAGCTTGGCTAGCGGGCCCACAGATACGCAGTATTTT
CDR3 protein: CASSLASGPTDTQYF

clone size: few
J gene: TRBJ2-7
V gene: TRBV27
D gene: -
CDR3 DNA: TGTGCCAGCAGAACCTCAGCCGGTCAGACCTACGAGCAGTACTTC
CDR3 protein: CASRTSAGQTYEQYF

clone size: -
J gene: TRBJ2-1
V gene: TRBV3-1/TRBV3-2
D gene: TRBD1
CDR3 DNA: TGTGCCAGCAGCCGTGGACAGGGGGTGGGTGAGCAGTTCTTC
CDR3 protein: CASSRGQGVGEQFF

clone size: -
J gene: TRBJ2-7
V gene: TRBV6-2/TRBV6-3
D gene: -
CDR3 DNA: TGTGCCAGCAGTTATAAGTCGGACAAGTCCTACGAGCAGTACTTC
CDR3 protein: CASSYKSDKSYEQYF

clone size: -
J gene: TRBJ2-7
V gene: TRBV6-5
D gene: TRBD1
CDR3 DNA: TGTGCCAGCAGGGGGGACAGCTACGAGCAGTACTTC
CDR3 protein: CASRGDSYEQYF

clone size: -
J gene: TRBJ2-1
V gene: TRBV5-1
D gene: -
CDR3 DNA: TGCGCCAGCAGCGGCGAGGACCGGTACAATGAGCAGTTCTTC
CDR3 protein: CASSGEDRYNEQFF

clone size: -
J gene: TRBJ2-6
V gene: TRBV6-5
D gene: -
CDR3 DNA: TGTGCCAGCAGAGCCTCTGGGGCCAACGTCCTGACTTTC
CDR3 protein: CASRASGANVLTF

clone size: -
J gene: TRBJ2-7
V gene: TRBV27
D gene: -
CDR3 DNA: TGTGCCAGCAGTTTAGGGCAGACGGGGAGGGAGCAGTACTTC
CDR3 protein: CASSLGQTGREQYF

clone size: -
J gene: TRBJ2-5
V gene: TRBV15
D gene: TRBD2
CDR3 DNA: TGTGCCACCACCCTCTCCGGGAGGGAGACCCAGTACTTC
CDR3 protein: CATTLSGRETQYF